The source of this TCR beta chain is a study of cytomegalovirus exposure and HLA in healthy donors. A single count supports this clone. Only in-frame clones appear in the TCRdb table, and some are missing; sequencing was by immunoSEQ multiplex PCR. The sample lists roughly 80,000 clones; approximately 93% were seen once. In germline, CDR1 is SGHTA, CDR2 FQGNSA. This CDR3 has 13 amino acids. The V end lost 8 bases, the J end lost 8 bases, and 16 bases lay between the germline ends. This receptor was taken from a woman under 30 in good health and CMV-seronegative. V usage is TRBV7-2 and J usage is TRBJ2-1, with TRBD2 as a possible D gene (6 bases). Source material: PBMCs. CDR3 in DNA: TGTGCCAGCGTGACTAGTCTCTCTCATGAGCAGTTCTTC. Translation: CASVTSLSHEQFF.